The 11 T cell receptor beta chains in this list originate from one sample, sequenced in a study of a mutant IDH1 vaccine in newly diagnosed glioma. Time point specified: week 5, during vaccination. Mutant IDH1 20-mer peptide, at 300 ug, made up each vaccine dose, with topical imiquimod. The antigens for these receptors are not known. The repertoire was sequenced with immunoSEQ multiplex PCR; TCRdb's copy has only in-frame clones and lacks some. Among around 35,000 clones listed, just under 85% were seen once. Sample: PBMCs, taken from a glioma patient whose treatment included an IDH1 peptide vaccine. These receptors were collected from a man aged 25 to 40 with glioma.

The rearrangement joins TRBV29-1 to TRBJ2-5; 7 nucleotides match TRBD1. This CDR3 contains 13 residues. Trimming at V came to 6 bases and at J to 5 bases, leaving 9 bases not matched to a gene. Germline V CDR1 and CDR2: SQVTM, ANQGSEA. CDR3 protein: CSVSATGVETQYF. CDR3 coding DNA: TGCAGCGTCAGCGCAACAGGGGTTGAGACCCAGTACTTC.

The gene calls are TRBV2 and TRBJ2-1, with TRBD1 matching 9 bases. The CDR3 has 15 amino acids. Unmatched junction bases numbered 9, after V lost 7 bases and J lost 5 bases. Germline V gene data show CDR1 as SNHLY and CDR2 as FYNNEI. The CDR3 region has the DNA TGTGCCAGCAATACCGACAGGGGGGGAGACAATGAGCAGTTCTTC. Translating gives CASNTDRGGDNEQFF.

The V call is TRBV6-5, the J call TRBJ1-4; D is perhaps TRBD1 (5 bases). The CDR3 is 16 residues long. Trimming stripped 0 bases from V and 6 bases from J, with 14 bases between. Per germline, CDR1 MNHEY and CDR2 SVGAGI. The CDR3 loop reads CASSYSNQGFDEKLFF. For the CDR3, the DNA is TGTGCCAGCAGTTACTCGAATCAGGGTTTCGATGAAAAACTGTTTTTT.

The chain carries TRBV5-4 and TRBJ1-1, with 7 bases matching TRBD1. The CDR3 contains 15 residues. CDR1 SGHNT and CDR2 YYREEE come from the germline V gene (reference sequence). The J segment lost 4 bases and the V segment lost 4 bases, leaving 10 bases of the junction unmatched. For the CDR3, the DNA is TGTGCCAGCAGCCAGGGGGGACACGGAATCACTGAAGCTTTCTTT. It translates to CASSQGGHGITEAFF.

The CDR3 loop reads CASSEAVAGRDTEAFF. Written as DNA, the CDR3 is TGTGCCAGCAGTGAAGCGGTCGCGGGGAGAGACACTGAAGCTTTCTTT. The V and J genes are TRBV2 and TRBJ1-1; the D is unclear. Deletions cut 0 bases from V and 3 bases from J, with 14 bases between. Germline-derived CDR1 and CDR2 are SNHLY and FYNNEI. The CDR3 runs to 16 residues. Supplemented by reference TRBV2 and TRBJ1-1, the full variable domain reads EPEVTQTPSHQVTQMGQEVILRCVPISNHLYFYWYRQILGQKVEFLVSFYNNEISEKSEIFDDQFSVERPDGSNFTLKIRSTKLEDSAMYFCASSEAVAGRDTEAFFGQGTRLTVV.

The chain employs TRBV30 and TRBJ1-1; D is perhaps TRBD1 (5 bases). The CDR3 totals 13 residues. Trimming cost V 7 bases and J 4 bases, with 16 bases left between them. Germline CDR1 and CDR2: GTSNPN and SVGIG (reference sequence). The CDR3 reads CASTGGIGTEAFF. Here the CDR3 DNA reads TGTGCCTCCACCGGGGGGATAGGCACTGAAGCTTTCTTT. The full variable domain, its missing parts supplied by reference TRBV30 and TRBJ1-1, is SQTIHQWPATLVQPVGSPLSLECTVEGTSNPNLYWYRQAAGRGLQLLFYSVGIGQISSEVPQNLSASRPQDRQFILSSKKLLLSDSGFYLCASTGGIGTEAFFGQGTRLTVV.

This clone was observed a single time. This chain uses TRBV5-1 with TRBJ1-2, with D perhaps matching TRBD1 (6 bases). This CDR3 region has 14 residues. In germline, CDR1 is SGHRS, CDR2 YFSETQ. Trimming pared 4 bases from V and 2 bases from J, leaving 12 bases between. In nucleotides, the CDR3 is TGCGCCAGCAGCCTTCCACAGGGCAACTATGGCTACACCTTC. The encoded protein is CASSLPQGNYGYTF. The full variable domain, its missing parts supplied by reference TRBV5-1 and TRBJ1-2, is KAGVTQTPRYLIKTRGQQVTLSCSPISGHRSVSWYQQTPGQGLQFLFEYFSETQRNKGNFPGRFSGRQFSNSRSEMNVSTLELGDSALYLCASSLPQGNYGYTFGSGTRLTVV.

The chain is built from TRBV27 and TRBJ1-1; TRBD1 matches at 11 bases. Unmatched junction bases numbered 7, after V lost 6 bases and J lost 4 bases. Germline loops: CDR1 MNHEY, CDR2 SMNVEV (reference sequence). The CDR3 totals 15 residues. The CDR3: CASRTSGQGVTEAFF. The CDR3 DNA reads TGTGCCAGCAGAACCTCGGGACAGGGGGTCACTGAAGCTTTCTTT.

V gene TRBV10-2 combines with J gene TRBJ1-1, with 7 bases fitting TRBD1. With 2 bases clipped from V and 0 bases from J, the junction kept 6 bases outside the gene matches. CDR1 is WSHSY and CDR2 is SAAADI in the germline V gene. The CDR3 length is 16 residues. The CDR3 reads CASSEPRDRMNTEAFF. The DNA for the CDR3 is TGCGCCAGCAGTGAGCCACGGGACAGAATGAACACTGAAGCTTTCTTT.

V and J are TRBV7-9 and TRBJ2-3, with D perhaps being TRBD1 or TRBD2 (5 bases each). Looked up from germline, CDR1 is SEHNR and CDR2 is FQNEAQ (reference sequence). Trimming shortened V by 5 bases and J by 2 bases, and 14 bases separated the two germline ends. The CDR3 is made up of 15 amino acids. CDR3 nucleotides: TGTGCCAGCAGCCCCCTCCTTGGGACCACAGATACGCAGTATTTT. This gives the protein CASSPLLGTTDTQYF.

This rearrangement joins TRBV13 to TRBJ2-2; D gene unclear. With 5 bases removed from V and 3 bases from J, the gap between germline ends came to 10 bases. This CDR3 region has 14 residues. CDR1 and CDR2 from the germline V gene are PRHDT and FYEKMQ (reference sequence). CDR3 in amino acids: CASSPVRDTGELFF. The CDR3 DNA reads TGTGCCAGCAGCCCGGTTAGGGACACCGGGGAGCTGTTTTTT.